The T cell receptor (beta chain) described here comes from a study of blood T cells in healthy people across ages. Whole-study context: Researchers report that template switching captured about one barcoded beta molecule per two T cells. The study, taken as a whole, reports: In these data, TCR beta diversity tracked strongly with naive T cell percentage.

The CDR3 contains 15 residues. CDR1 is SGHRS, CDR2 YFSETQ, per germline. V shed 0 bases and J shed 0 bases, with 10 bases lying between them. Donors were healthy Caucasian individuals from Russia aged about 6 to 95. Donors gave 9 to 10 milliliters of peripheral blood apiece. This clonotype was recorded a few times. Its cognate antigen is unknown. A J-beta primer mix and a sample-barcoded 5' primer were used in a second PCR of roughly 7 to 12 cycles. TCRdb re-called the 5' RACE reads through MiXCR, storing one row per CDR3 protein. In the table there are about 1.5 million distinct CDR3 sequences, approximately 39% of which are singletons.

Sequencing was performed on blood. The receptor was isolated from a woman under 30 in good health. The V and J genes are TRBV5-1 and TRBJ2-7; possibly TRBD1 for D (5 bases). Written as DNA, the CDR3 is TGCGCCAGCAGCTTGGAAGGGGAAAGCTCCTACGAGCAGTACTTC. Protein product: CASSLEGESSYEQYF.